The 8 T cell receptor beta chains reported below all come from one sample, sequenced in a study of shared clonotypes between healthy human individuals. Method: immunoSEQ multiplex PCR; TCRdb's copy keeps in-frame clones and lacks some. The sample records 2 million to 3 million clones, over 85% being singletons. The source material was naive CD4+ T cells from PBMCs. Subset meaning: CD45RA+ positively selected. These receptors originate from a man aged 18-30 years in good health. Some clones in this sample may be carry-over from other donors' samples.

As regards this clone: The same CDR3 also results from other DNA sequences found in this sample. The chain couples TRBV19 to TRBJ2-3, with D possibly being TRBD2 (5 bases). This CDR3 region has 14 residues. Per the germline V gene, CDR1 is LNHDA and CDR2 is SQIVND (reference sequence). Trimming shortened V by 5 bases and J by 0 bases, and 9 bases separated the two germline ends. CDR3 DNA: TGTGCCAGTAGTCGCGGGCCTAGCACAGATACGCAGTATTTT. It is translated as CASSRGPSTDTQYF.

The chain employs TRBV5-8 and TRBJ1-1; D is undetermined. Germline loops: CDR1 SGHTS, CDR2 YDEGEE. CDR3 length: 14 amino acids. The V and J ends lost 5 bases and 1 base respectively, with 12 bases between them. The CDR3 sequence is CASRDNLANTEAFF. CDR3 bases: TGTGCCAGCAGAGATAACCTCGCGAACACTGAAGCTTTCTTT.

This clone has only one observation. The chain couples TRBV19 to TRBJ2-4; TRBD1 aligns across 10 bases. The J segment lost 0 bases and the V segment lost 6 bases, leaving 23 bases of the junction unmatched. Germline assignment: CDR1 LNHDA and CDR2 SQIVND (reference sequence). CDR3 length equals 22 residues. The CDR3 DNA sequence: TGTGCCAGTAGCAAAAATCCGACAGGGGGCCGAATAAACCATATAGCCAAAAACATTCAGTACTTC. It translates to CASSKNPTGGRINHIAKNIQYF.

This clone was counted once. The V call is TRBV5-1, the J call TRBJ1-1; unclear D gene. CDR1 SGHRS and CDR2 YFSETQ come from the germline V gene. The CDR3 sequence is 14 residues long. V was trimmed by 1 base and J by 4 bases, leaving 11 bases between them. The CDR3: CASSLTEGSTEAFF. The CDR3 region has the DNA TGCGCCAGCAGCTTGACCGAAGGAAGCACTGAAGCTTTCTTT.

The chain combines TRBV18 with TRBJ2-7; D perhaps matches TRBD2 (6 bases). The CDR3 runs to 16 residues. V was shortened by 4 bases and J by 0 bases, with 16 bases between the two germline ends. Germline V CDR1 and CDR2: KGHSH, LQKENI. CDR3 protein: CASSLVREIHSYEQYF. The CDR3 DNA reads TGTGCCAGCTCACTTGTCCGGGAGATACACTCCTACGAGCAGTACTTC.

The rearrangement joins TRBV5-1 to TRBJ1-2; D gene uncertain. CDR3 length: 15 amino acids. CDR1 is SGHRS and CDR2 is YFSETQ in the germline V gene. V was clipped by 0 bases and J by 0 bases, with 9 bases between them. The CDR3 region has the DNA TGCGCCAGCAGCTTGGCAGGATTAGCTAACTATGGCTACACCTTC. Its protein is CASSLAGLANYGYTF. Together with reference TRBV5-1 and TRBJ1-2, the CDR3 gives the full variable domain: KAGVTQTPRYLIKTRGQQVTLSCSPISGHRSVSWYQQTPGQGLQFLFEYFSETQRNKGNFPGRFSGRQFSNSRSEMNVSTLELGDSALYLCASSLAGLANYGYTFGSGTRLTVV.

DNA of the CDR3: TGTGCCAGCAGCTTGGTCGTGGGGAGTCGCGGGGATACGCAGTATTTT. Protein sequence: CASSLVVGSRGDTQYF. V and J are TRBV5-4 and TRBJ2-3, with D perhaps TRBD2 (5 bases). The V gene's germline CDR1 is SGHNT and CDR2 YYREEE (reference sequence). V was clipped by 0 bases and J by 6 bases, with 17 bases between them. This CDR3 comprises 16 residues.

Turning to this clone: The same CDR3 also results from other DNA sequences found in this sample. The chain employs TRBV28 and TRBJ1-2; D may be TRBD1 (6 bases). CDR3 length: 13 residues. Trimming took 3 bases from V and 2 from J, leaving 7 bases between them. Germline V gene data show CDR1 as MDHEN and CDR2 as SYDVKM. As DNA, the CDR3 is TGTGCCAGCAGTTTTACAGGGAACTATGGCTACACCTTC. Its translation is CASSFTGNYGYTF.